The clone carrying this T cell receptor (beta chain) occurred many times. What it binds is not known. The germline V gene has CDR1 LNHDA and CDR2 SQIVND (reference sequence). This CDR3 is 14 amino acids long. Trimming left V 6 bases short and J 2 bases short, with 13 bases between. Certain patients, namely those with other autoimmune diseases, uncontrolled infections, pregnancy or lactation, were excluded. This sample is part of a study of Graves' ophthalmopathy and Graves' hyperthyroidism. General study findings and limits: Ophthalmopathy was separated from stable hyperthyroidism by a 13-signature model with approximately 91% sensitivity and 65% to 82% specificity.

Amplified TCR beta CDR3 regions were obtained using RNA transcripts as template. An initial RT-PCR round employing HTBI primers preceded a second-round multiplex PCR. TCRdb ran MiXCR on the multiplex PCR reads and lists one entry per CDR3 protein. The table lists over a million distinct CDR3 sequences, approximately 35% of them singletons, with 11% in the top ten. This TCR was recovered from an adult man with Graves' hyperthyroidism. The chain uses TRBV19 and TRBJ1-1; no clear D. The material sequenced was peripheral blood or thyroid tissue (not recorded which). CDR3: CASSSGDLNTEAFF. CDR3 in DNA: TGTGCCAGTAGCTCGGGAGACCTAAACACTGAAGCTTTCTTT.